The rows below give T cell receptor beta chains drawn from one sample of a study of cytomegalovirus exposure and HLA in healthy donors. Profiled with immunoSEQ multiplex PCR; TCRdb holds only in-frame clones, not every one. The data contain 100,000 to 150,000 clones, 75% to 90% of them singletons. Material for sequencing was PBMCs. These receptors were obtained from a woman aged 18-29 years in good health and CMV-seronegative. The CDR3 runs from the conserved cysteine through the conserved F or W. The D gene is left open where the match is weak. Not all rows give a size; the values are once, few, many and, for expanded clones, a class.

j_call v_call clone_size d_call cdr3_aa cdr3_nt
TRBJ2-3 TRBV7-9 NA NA CASSLARGDTQYF TGTGCCAGCAGCTTAGCGAGGGGGGATACGCAGTATTTT
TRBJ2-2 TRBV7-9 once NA CASSTANTGELFF TGTGCCAGCAGCACAGCTAACACCGGGGAGCTGTTTTTT
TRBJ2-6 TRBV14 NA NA CASSDSSAWRVYSGANVLTF TGTGCCAGCAGTGACTCGTCCGCGTGGAGGGTCTACTCTGGGGCCAACGTCCTGACTTTC
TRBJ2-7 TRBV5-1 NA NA CASSLQHGFEYEQYF TGCGCCAGCAGCTTACAACACGGGTTCGAATACGAGCAGTACTTC
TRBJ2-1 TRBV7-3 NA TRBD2 CASSLRLAGGNEQFF TGTGCCAGCAGCTTACGCTTAGCGGGGGGAAATGAGCAGTTCTTC
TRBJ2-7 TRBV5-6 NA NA CASSSTNRGGDEQYF TGTGCCAGCAGCTCGACTAACAGGGGGGGCGACGAGCAGTACTTC
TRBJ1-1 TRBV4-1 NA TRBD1 CASSPRDRGTMNTEAFF TGCGCCAGCAGCCCTCGGGACAGGGGCACCATGAACACTGAAGCTTTCTTT
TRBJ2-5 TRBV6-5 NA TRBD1 CASSYIPGQGEETQYF TGTGCCAGCAGTTACATTCCGGGACAGGGCGAAGAGACCCAGTACTTC
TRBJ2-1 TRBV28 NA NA CASTITGLKRRNEQFF TGTGCCAGCACTATAACGGGACTTAAACGGCGCAATGAGCAGTTCTTC
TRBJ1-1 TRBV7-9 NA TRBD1 CASSSTGYLIEAFF TGTGCCAGCAGCTCGACAGGGTACCTAATTGAAGCTTTCTTT
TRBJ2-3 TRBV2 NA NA CASRGALGDTQYF TGTGCCAGCAGGGGGGCCCTAGGGGATACGCAGTATTTT
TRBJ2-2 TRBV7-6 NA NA CASSFIPGSGGQAGELFF TGTGCCAGCAGCTTTATCCCGGGGTCCGGAGGCCAGGCCGGGGAGCTGTTTTTT
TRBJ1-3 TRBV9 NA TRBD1 CASSSSIVGTAGNTIYF TGTGCCAGCAGCTCCTCGATCGTAGGGACAGCTGGAAACACCATATATTTT
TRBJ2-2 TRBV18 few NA CASSPPPGVTGELFF TGTGCCAGCTCACCACCTCCCGGTGTCACCGGGGAGCTGTTTTTT
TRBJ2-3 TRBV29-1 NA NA CSVTGTPEADTQYF TGCAGCGTTACAGGGACACCTGAAGCCGATACGCAGTATTTT
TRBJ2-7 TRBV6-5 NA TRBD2 CASSSFGTSREQYF TGTGCCAGCAGTTCCTTCGGGACTAGCCGCGAGCAGTACTTC
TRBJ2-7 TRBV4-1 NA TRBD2 CASSQRTSMSYEQYF TGCGCCAGCAGCCAAAGGACTAGTATGTCCTACGAGCAGTACTTC
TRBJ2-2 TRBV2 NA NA CASLEFATNTGELFF TGTGCCAGCTTAGAGTTCGCGACGAACACCGGGGAGCTGTTTTTT
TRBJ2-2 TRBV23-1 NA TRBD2 CASSGLAENTGELFF TGCGCCAGCAGTGGTCTAGCGGAGAACACCGGGGAGCTGTTTTTT
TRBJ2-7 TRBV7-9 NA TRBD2 CASSFWRRGRAADEQYF TGTGCCAGCAGCTTTTGGAGGCGTGGGAGGGCGGCGGACGAGCAGTACTTC
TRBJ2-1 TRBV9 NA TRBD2 CASSVGTNRYNEQFF TGTGCCAGCAGCGTCGGGACTAACAGATACAATGAGCAGTTCTTC
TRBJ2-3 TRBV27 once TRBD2 CASSLSTSGPPDTQYF TGTGCCAGCAGTTTGTCGACTAGCGGTCCCCCAGATACGCAGTATTTT
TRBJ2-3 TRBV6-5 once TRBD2 CASGELAGGDTQYF TGTGCCAGCGGCGAACTAGCGGGAGGAGATACGCAGTATTTT
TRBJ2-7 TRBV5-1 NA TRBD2 CASSPSPGLAGAAEQYF TGCGCCAGCAGCCCCTCCCCCGGACTAGCGGGAGCCGCCGAGCAGTACTTC
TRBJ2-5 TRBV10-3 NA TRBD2 CATSIVVRTSIPGQETQYF TGTGCCACGAGCATAGTTGTTAGGACTAGCATTCCGGGGCAAGAGACCCAGTACTTC
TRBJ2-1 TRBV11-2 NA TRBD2 CASSLAGLARTSSYNEQFF TGTGCCAGCAGCTTGGCGGGACTAGCGCGCACGAGCTCCTACAATGAGCAGTTCTTC
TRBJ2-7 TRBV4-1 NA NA CASSQEGGRAYEQYF TGCGCCAGCAGCCAAGAAGGGGGGAGGGCCTACGAGCAGTACTTC
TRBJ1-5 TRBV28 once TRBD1 CASILDRGNQPQHF TGTGCCAGCATCCTGGACAGGGGTAATCAGCCCCAGCATTTT
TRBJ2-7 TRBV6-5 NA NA CASSYSIGDTYEQYF TGTGCCAGCAGTTACTCGATCGGTGACACTTACGAGCAGTACTTC
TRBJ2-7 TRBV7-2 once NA CASSPSGYEQYF TGTGCCAGCAGCCCGAGCGGCTACGAGCAGTACTTC
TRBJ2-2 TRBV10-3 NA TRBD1 CAISERQGHTGELFF TGTGCCATCAGTGAACGACAGGGACACACCGGGGAGCTGTTTTTT
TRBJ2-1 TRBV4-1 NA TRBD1 CASSQEIGTGGINEQFF TGCGCCAGCAGCCAAGAAATCGGGACAGGGGGCATCAATGAGCAGTTCTTC
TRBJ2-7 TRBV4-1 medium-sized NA CASSQGGLGLIYEQYF TGCGCCAGCAGCCAAGGGGGACTTGGATTAATCTACGAGCAGTACTTC